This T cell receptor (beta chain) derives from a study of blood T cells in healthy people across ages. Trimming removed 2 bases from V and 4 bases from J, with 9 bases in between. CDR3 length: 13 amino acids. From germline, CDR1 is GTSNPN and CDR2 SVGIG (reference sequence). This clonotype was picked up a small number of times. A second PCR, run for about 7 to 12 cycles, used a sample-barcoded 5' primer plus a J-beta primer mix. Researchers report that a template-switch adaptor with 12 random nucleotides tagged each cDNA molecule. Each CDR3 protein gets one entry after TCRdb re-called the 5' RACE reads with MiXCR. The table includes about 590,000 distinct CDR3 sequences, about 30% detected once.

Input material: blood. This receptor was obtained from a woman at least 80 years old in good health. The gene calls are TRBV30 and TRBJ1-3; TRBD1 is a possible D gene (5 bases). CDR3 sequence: CAWSFSGGNTIYF. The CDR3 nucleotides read TGTGCCTGGAGTTTTTCAGGGGGAAACACCATATATTTT.